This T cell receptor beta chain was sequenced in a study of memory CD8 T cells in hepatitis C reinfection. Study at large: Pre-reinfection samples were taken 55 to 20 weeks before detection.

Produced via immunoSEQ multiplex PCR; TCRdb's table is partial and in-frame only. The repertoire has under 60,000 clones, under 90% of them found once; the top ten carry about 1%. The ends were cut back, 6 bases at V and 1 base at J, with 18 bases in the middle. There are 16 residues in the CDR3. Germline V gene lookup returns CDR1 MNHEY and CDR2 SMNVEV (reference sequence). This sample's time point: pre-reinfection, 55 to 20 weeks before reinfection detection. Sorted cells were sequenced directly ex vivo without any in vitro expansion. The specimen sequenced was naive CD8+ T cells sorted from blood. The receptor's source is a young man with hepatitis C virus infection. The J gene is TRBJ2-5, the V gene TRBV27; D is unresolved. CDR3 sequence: CASSPFSPSSQETQYF. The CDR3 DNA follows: TGTGCCAGCAGCCCCTTTAGCCCGTCTTCCCAAGAGACCCAGTACTTC.